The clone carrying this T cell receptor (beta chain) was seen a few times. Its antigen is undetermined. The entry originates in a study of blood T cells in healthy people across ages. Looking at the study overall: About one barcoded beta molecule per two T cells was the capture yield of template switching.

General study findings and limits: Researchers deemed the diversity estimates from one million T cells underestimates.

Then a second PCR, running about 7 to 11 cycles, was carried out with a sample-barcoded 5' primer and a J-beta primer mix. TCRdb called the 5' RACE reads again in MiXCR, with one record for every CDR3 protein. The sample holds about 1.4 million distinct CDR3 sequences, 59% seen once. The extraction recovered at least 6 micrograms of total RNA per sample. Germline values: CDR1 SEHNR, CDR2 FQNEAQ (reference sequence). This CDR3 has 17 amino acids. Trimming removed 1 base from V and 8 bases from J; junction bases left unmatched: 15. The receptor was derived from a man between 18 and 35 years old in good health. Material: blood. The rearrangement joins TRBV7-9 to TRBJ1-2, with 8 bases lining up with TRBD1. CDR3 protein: CASSLDGTGVLLGGYTF. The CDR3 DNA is TGTGCCAGCAGCTTAGACGGGACAGGAGTACTTCTTGGCGGCTACACCTTC.